Below, 26 T cell receptor beta chains from the same sample are listed, as sequenced in a study of blood T cell repertoires in COVID-19. Produced via immunoSEQ multiplex PCR; TCRdb's table is partial and in-frame only. The table has about 140,000 clones, 84% seen once. The source material was PBMCs or T cells enriched from blood (not recorded which). The receptors were sampled from a man between 50 and 59 years old in a cohort exposed to, infected with or recovered from COVID-19 (not recorded which).

This clone occurred a few times. The chain recombines TRBV5-6 with TRBJ2-4; a weak D match, TRBD1 (5 bases). V was pared by 3 bases and J by 4 bases, with 17 bases between. Germline V gene lookup returns CDR1 SGHDT and CDR2 YYEEEE. The CDR3 runs 16 residues. The CDR3 DNA follows: TGTGCCAGCAGCTCCGGGCAGGGCCCGTGGAAAAACATTCAGTACTTC. This sequence encodes CASSSGQGPWKNIQYF.

This rearrangement joins TRBV5-1 to TRBJ1-4; maybe TRBD1 (6 bases). CDR3 length: 15 residues. Germline V gene sequence: CDR1 SGHRS, CDR2 YFSETQ. The V end lost 4 bases, the J end lost 1 base, and 11 bases lay between the germline ends. CDR3 sequence: CASSLQGITNEKLFF. The DNA of the CDR3 is TGCGCCAGCAGCCTACAGGGAATAACTAATGAAAAACTGTTTTTT.

The rearrangement joins TRBV14 to TRBJ2-7; D possibly corresponds to TRBD1 (5 bases). The CDR3 extends over 13 amino acids. Germline CDR1 is SGHDN and CDR2 is FVKESK. V lost 5 bases, J lost 0 bases, and 8 bases lay in between. CDR3 in amino acids: CASSDSLSYEQYF. The DNA for the CDR3 is TGTGCCAGCAGCGACAGCCTCTCCTACGAGCAGTACTTC.

The chain employs TRBV2 and TRBJ2-3; 9 nucleotides line up with TRBD1. The CDR3 is made up of 15 amino acids. CDR1 and CDR2 (germline): SNHLY, FYNNEI. V gave up 3 bases and J gave up 4 bases; unmatched junction bases: 5. Here the CDR3 reads CASSDLGQGADTQYF. The CDR3 coding sequence is TGTGCCAGCAGTGACCTGGGACAGGGTGCAGATACGCAGTATTTT.

The chain couples TRBV13 to TRBJ1-3; D might be TRBD1 (6 bases). Looked up from germline, CDR1 is PRHDT and CDR2 is FYEKMQ (reference sequence). Trimming removed 5 bases at V and 4 bases at J, with 15 bases between. The CDR3 covers 15 residues. The CDR3 loop reads CASSPPWTEGNTIYF. CDR3 bases: TGTGCCAGCAGCCCACCCTGGACAGAAGGAAACACCATATATTTT.

This clone was seen more than once but under ten times. The genes are TRBV6-4 and TRBJ2-7; the D gene is possibly TRBD2 (5 bases). Germline V gives CDR1 MRHNA, CDR2 SNTAGT. The CDR3 contains 15 residues. The V end lost 6 bases, the J end lost 0 bases, and 15 bases lay between the germline ends. The CDR3 coding sequence is TGTGCCAGCAGCGGACTCTCGTCCGGCTCCTACGAGCAGTACTTC. It codes for CASSGLSSGSYEQYF.

The J gene is TRBJ1-1, the V gene TRBV7-2, with no clear D. Germline loops: CDR1 SGHTA, CDR2 FQGNSA. Trimming removed 1 base from V and 5 bases from J, with 8 bases in between. The CDR3 sequence is 13 residues long. CDR3 region: CASSLVRGTEAFF. The CDR3 DNA sequence: TGTGCCAGCAGCTTAGTTCGCGGAACTGAAGCTTTCTTT.

The chain employs TRBV10-3 and TRBJ2-7, with TRBD1 matching over 9 bases. Looked up from germline, CDR1 is ENHRY and CDR2 is SYGVKD. CDR3 length equals 14 residues. V was clipped by 6 bases and J by 2 bases; unmatched bases: 5. The CDR3 region has the DNA TGTGCCATCAGGAGGGACAGGGACCCCTACGAGCAGTACTTC. Translating gives CAIRRDRDPYEQYF.

The chain has TRBV6-5 and TRBJ2-2, with TRBD1 as a possible D gene (6 bases). The CDR3 extends over 12 amino acids. Trimming removed 5 bases at V and 13 bases at J, with 14 bases between. In germline, CDR1 is MNHEY, CDR2 SVGAGI. CDR3 bases: TGTGCCAGCAGTACGCCAGGGGTGGGGCTGTTTTTT. Translating it yields CASSTPGVGLFF.

The chain is built from TRBV5-4 and TRBJ2-2; TRBD2 agrees at 9 bases. Germline CDR1 SGHNT, CDR2 YYREEE (reference sequence). After removal of 0 bases from V and 4 bases from J, the junction contained 4 bases not matched to a gene. This CDR3 contains 16 residues. The CDR3 spells CASSLGISGSTGELFF. Here the CDR3 DNA reads TGTGCCAGCAGCTTGGGTATTAGCGGGAGCACCGGGGAGCTGTTTTTT.

The V call is TRBV21-1, the J call TRBJ1-1. TRBV21-1 is reported as a pseudogene. CDR3 size: 13 residues. CDR3 sequence reads: CASCTGLNTEAFF. The DNA for the CDR3 is TGTGCCAGTTGCACGGGGTTGAACACTGAAGCTTTCTTT.

This chain connects TRBV11-2 to TRBJ2-7; 7 nucleotides agree with TRBD1. Trimming cost V 1 base and J 6 bases; bases outside gene matches: 9. The CDR3 has 15 residues. The germline gives CDR1 SGHAT, CDR2 FQNNGV. The CDR3 DNA is TGTGCCAGCAGCTTAGCCCTACCACAGGGGCGCGAGCAGTACTTC. It specifies CASSLALPQGREQYF. Full variable domain (remainder filled in from reference TRBV11-2 and TRBJ2-7): EAGVAQSPRYKIIEKRQSVAFWCNPISGHATLYWYQQILGQGPKLLIQFQNNGVVDDSQLPKDRFSAERLKGVDSTLKIQPAKLEDSAVYLCASSLALPQGREQYFGPGTRLTVT.

The genes are TRBV5-5 and TRBJ2-5; 8 bases line up with TRBD1. After removal of 5 bases from V and 4 bases from J, the junction contained 10 bases not matched to a gene. Germline lookup yields CDR1 SGHKS and CDR2 YYEKEE (reference sequence). The CDR3 totals 15 residues. The CDR3 loop is CASRVAWTGSETQYF. The CDR3 DNA follows: TGTGCCAGCAGGGTGGCGTGGACAGGGTCAGAGACCCAGTACTTC.

V and J are TRBV10-3 and TRBJ2-5; no firm D call. V lost 0 bases and J lost 4, with 9 bases in between. CDR1 is ENHRY, CDR2 SYGVKD, per germline. CDR3 length: 14 residues. Here the CDR3 reads CAISESKAAETQYF. As DNA, the CDR3 is TGTGCCATCAGTGAGTCGAAAGCCGCAGAGACCCAGTACTTC.

The chain couples TRBV3-1 (or the pseudogene TRBV3-2) to TRBJ1-5; TRBD1 is a possible D gene (6 bases). The CDR3 has 15 residues. Germline V gives CDR1 LGHDT, CDR2 YNNKEL (reference sequence). Trimming cost V 1 base and J 4 bases, with 11 bases left between them. The CDR3 loop is CASSQADQGNQPQHF. The CDR3 DNA sequence: TGTGCCAGCAGCCAAGCCGACCAGGGGAATCAGCCCCAGCATTTT.

The genes are TRBV6-5 and TRBJ2-7; the D gene is possibly TRBD1 (5 bases). This CDR3 is built from 11 residues. Trimming cost V 7 bases and J 4 bases, with 8 bases left between them. Looked up from germline, CDR1 is MNHEY and CDR2 is SVGAGI. The chain's CDR3 is CASIKGYEQYF. The CDR3 DNA reads as TGTGCCAGCATAAAGGGGTACGAGCAGTACTTC.

As regards this clone: The same CDR3 can be traced to other DNA sequences in this sample. The chain recombines TRBV10-3 with TRBJ1-2; unclear D gene. Germline V gene data show CDR1 as ENHRY and CDR2 as SYGVKD. The CDR3 is 14 amino acids. Trimming left V 2 bases short and J 0 bases short, with 7 bases between. Here the CDR3 DNA reads TGTGCCATCAGTGAGAGTACAGCTAACTATGGCTACACCTTC. Translated, it gives CAISESTANYGYTF.

The rearrangement links TRBV9 to TRBJ1-6, with unresolved D. V was pared by 0 bases and J by 9 bases, with 10 bases between. This CDR3 has 14 amino acids. Germline CDR1 is SGDLS and CDR2 is YYNGEE. CDR3 loop: CASSVATDGSPLHF. Written as DNA, the CDR3 is TGTGCCAGCAGCGTAGCAACAGACGGTTCACCCCTCCACTTT.

The V and J genes are TRBV5-8 and TRBJ2-2; D gene unclear. The V gene lost 0 bases and the J gene lost 5 bases, with 11 bases spanning the gap. The CDR3 sequence is 15 residues long. Germline V gives CDR1 SGHTS, CDR2 YDEGEE. The CDR3 here is CASSLGPYETGELFF. DNA for the CDR3: TGTGCCAGCAGCTTGGGCCCCTATGAGACCGGGGAGCTGTTTTTT.

V usage is TRBV10-3 and J usage is TRBJ2-5, with 9 bases that match TRBD2. The length of the CDR3 is 18 residues. V was pared by 2 bases and J by 0 bases, with 10 bases of the junction left unmatched. CDR1 ENHRY and CDR2 SYGVKD come from the germline V gene. The CDR3: CAISEPPSSGVYQETQYF. CDR3 nucleotides: TGTGCCATCAGTGAGCCGCCCTCTAGCGGGGTTTACCAAGAGACCCAGTACTTC.

This clone occurred a few times. The chain employs TRBV9 and TRBJ2-7; 8 bases agree with TRBD1. Germline trimming cut 0 bases from V and 5 bases from J; bases unmatched to any gene: 7. The CDR3 runs 15 residues. The germline gives CDR1 SGDLS, CDR2 YYNGEE. The CDR3 spells CASSVGQGAPHEQYF. The DNA of the CDR3 is TGTGCCAGCAGCGTAGGGCAGGGGGCGCCCCACGAGCAGTACTTC.

The chain combines TRBV30 with TRBJ1-2, with D unresolved. The CDR3 length is 12 residues. The germline V and J ends were trimmed by 5 bases and 7 bases, with 14 bases remaining between them. In germline, CDR1 is GTSNPN, CDR2 SVGIG (reference sequence). The CDR3 region is CAWSTSGVGYTF. CDR3 bases: TGTGCCTGGTCGACCAGTGGAGTTGGCTACACCTTC.

This chain uses TRBV4-1 with TRBJ1-6, with D tentatively TRBD1 (5 bases). Trimming left V 8 bases short and J 6 bases short, with 11 bases between. Germline loops: CDR1 MGHRA, CDR2 YSYEKL. This CDR3 is built from 13 residues. This chain's CDR3 is CASRRQTNSPLHF. Here the CDR3 DNA reads TGCGCCAGCCGGCGACAGACTAATTCACCCCTCCACTTT.

This chain uses TRBV19 with TRBJ1-1; D is unresolved. Trimming removed 4 bases at V and 1 base at J, with 10 bases between. Germline V gene sequence: CDR1 LNHDA, CDR2 SQIVND (reference sequence). This CDR3 region has 14 residues. The CDR3 region has the DNA TGTGCCAGTAGTAAGAGTTGGGCGAACACTGAAGCTTTCTTT. Amino acids: CASSKSWANTEAFF.

This clone showed up just a few times. V and J are TRBV19 and TRBJ2-2, with 8 bases matching TRBD2. With 8 bases clipped from V and 0 bases from J, the junction kept 8 bases outside the gene matches. The CDR3 totals 16 residues. Germline V gives CDR1 LNHDA, CDR2 SQIVND (reference sequence). DNA for the CDR3: TGTGCCAGTGAACGTAGCGGGAACGCGAACACCGGGGAGCTGTTTTTT. Its translation is CASERSGNANTGELFF.

The chain combines TRBV19 with TRBJ2-5; D is perhaps TRBD2 (6 bases). Germline V gene data show CDR1 as LNHDA and CDR2 as SQIVND (reference sequence). V was clipped by 6 bases and J by 5 bases, with 19 bases between them. The CDR3 is 15 residues long. The CDR3 DNA is TGTGCCAGTAGCTCCACCGGGGGAGGCCGGGAGACCCAGTACTTC. Amino acids: CASSSTGGGRETQYF.